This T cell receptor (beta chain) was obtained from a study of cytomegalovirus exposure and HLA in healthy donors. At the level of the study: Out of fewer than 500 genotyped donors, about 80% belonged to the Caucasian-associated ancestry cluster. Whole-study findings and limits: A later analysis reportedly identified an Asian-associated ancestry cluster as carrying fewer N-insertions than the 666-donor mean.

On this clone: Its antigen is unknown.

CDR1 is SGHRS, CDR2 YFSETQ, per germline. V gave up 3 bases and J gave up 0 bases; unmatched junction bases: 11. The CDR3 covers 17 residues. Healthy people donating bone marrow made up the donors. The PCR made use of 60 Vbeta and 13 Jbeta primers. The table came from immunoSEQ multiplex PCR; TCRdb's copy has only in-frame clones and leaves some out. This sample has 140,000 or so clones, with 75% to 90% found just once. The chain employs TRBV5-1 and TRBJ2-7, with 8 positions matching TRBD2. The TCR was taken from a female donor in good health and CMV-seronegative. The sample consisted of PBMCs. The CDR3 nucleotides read TGCGCCAGCAGCTGGGCGCCTAGCGGGTCCGTCTCCTACGAGCAGTACTTC. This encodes CASSWAPSGSVSYEQYF.